These 27 T cell receptor beta chains were sequenced from one sample in a study of PD-1 blockade in classical Hodgkin lymphoma. Only in-frame clones appear in the TCRdb table, and some are missing; sequencing was by immunoSEQ multiplex PCR. The top ten clones hold roughly a tenth of a sample with about 58,000 clones, approximately 90% of them seen once. All trial patients relapsed after autologous stem cell transplantation. The material was peripheral blood mononuclear cells (PBMCs), obtained before the second cycle of nivolumab. All receptors come from a human donor with classical Hodgkin lymphoma.

The V gene is TRBV27, the J gene TRBJ1-6, with TRBD1 as a possible D gene (5 bases). The CDR3 runs 16 residues. Trimming cost V 0 bases and J 1 base, with 7 bases left between them. The germline V gene has CDR1 MNHEY and CDR2 SMNVEV (reference sequence). Written as DNA, the CDR3 is TGTGCCAGCAGTTTATCGGGGGGATCCTATAATTCACCCCTCCACTTT. Translating gives CASSLSGGSYNSPLHF.

This chain uses TRBV4-3 with TRBJ2-1; TRBD2 matches 8 bases. CDR1 LGHNA and CDR2 YSLEER come from the germline V gene. CDR3 length: 16 amino acids. J lost 8 bases, V lost 1 base, and 10 bases had no gene match. CDR3 bases: TGCGCCAGCAGCCAAGGATCCAGCGGGAGTTTCTATGAGCAGTTCTTC. Translating it yields CASSQGSSGSFYEQFF.

This chain uses TRBV6-1 with TRBJ1-1; 7 bases line up with TRBD1. CDR3 length: 14 residues. The germline CDR1 and CDR2 sequences are MNHNS and SASEGT. The ends lost 6 bases at V and 0 bases at J; junction bases unmatched: 4. This chain's CDR3 is CASRLGQMNTEAFF. DNA of the CDR3: TGTGCCAGCAGACTGGGACAGATGAACACTGAAGCTTTCTTT.

The rearrangement joins TRBV5-8 to TRBJ2-1; D may be TRBD2 (6 bases). Germline V lookup: CDR1 SGHTS, CDR2 YDEGEE. There are 12 residues in the CDR3. With 2 bases removed from V and 8 bases from J, the gap between germline ends came to 8 bases. The CDR3 bases are TGTGCCAGCAGCTTTGGGGGGTATGAGCAGTTCTTC. It yields the protein CASSFGGYEQFF.

This chain links TRBV30 with TRBJ1-5; TRBD1 matches 10 bases. Germline CDR1 is GTSNPN and CDR2 is SVGIG (reference sequence). After removal of 7 bases from V and 5 bases from J, the junction contained 5 bases not matched to a gene. The CDR3 is made up of 13 amino acids. The CDR3 DNA reads TGTGCCTCTACCGGGACAGGGGATCAGCCCCAGCATTTT. Its protein is CASTGTGDQPQHF.

V and J are TRBV7-8 and TRBJ1-5, with D unclear. Trimming left V 5 bases short and J 7 bases short, with 15 bases between. Germline values: CDR1 SGHVS, CDR2 FQNEAQ. The CDR3 is 14 residues long. The CDR3: CASSPAGLAQPQHF. CDR3 bases: TGTGCCAGCAGCCCAGCTGGTCTGGCACAGCCCCAGCATTTT.

This clone is a singleton in its sample. In DNA, the CDR3 is TGTGCCAGCAGCTTCCCGACGGGAAACTATGGCTACACCTTC. Translating gives CASSFPTGNYGYTF. V gene TRBV5-6 combines with J gene TRBJ1-2; D gene unclear. Germline V gives CDR1 SGHDT, CDR2 YYEEEE. Trimming pared 2 bases from V and 2 bases from J, leaving 10 bases between. The CDR3 is made up of 14 amino acids.

The chain recombines TRBV5-1 with TRBJ1-1, with 8 nucleotides matching TRBD1. This CDR3 is built from 14 residues. With 0 bases clipped from V and 6 bases from J, the junction kept 4 bases outside the gene matches. Germline CDR1 reads SGHRS; CDR2 reads YFSETQ. The CDR3 DNA is TGCGCCAGCAGCTTGGCTGGACAGGGTTCTGAAGCTTTCTTT. It codes for CASSLAGQGSEAFF.

This chain uses TRBV11-1 with TRBJ2-7; D may correspond to TRBD1 or TRBD2 (5 bases each). Deletions cut 4 bases from V and 4 bases from J, with 20 bases between. In germline, CDR1 is SGHAT, CDR2 FQDESV (reference sequence). This CDR3 spans 16 amino acids. Here the CDR3 reads CASSSGLGAGRYEQYF. CDR3 nucleotide sequence: TGTGCCAGCAGCTCGGGGCTAGGTGCCGGCCGGTACGAGCAGTACTTC.

This sequence joins TRBV6-4 and TRBJ2-1; the D is unclear. Germline CDR1 and CDR2: MRHNA and SNTAGT. The V gene lost 7 bases and the J gene lost 8 bases, with 9 bases spanning the gap. This CDR3 is built from 11 residues. CDR3 loop: CASTQVDEQFF. In DNA, the CDR3 is TGTGCCAGCACTCAGGTGGATGAGCAGTTCTTC.

This chain joins TRBV4-2 and TRBJ2-7, with D possibly matching TRBD2 (5 bases). Trimming cost V 3 bases and J 3 bases, with 12 bases left between them. The CDR3 has 14 amino acids. Germline-derived CDR1 and CDR2 are LGHNA and YNFKEQ. As DNA, the CDR3 is TGTGCCAGCAGCCATCCGGGATCTGACTACGAGCAGTACTTC. Protein product: CASSHPGSDYEQYF.

The rearrangement uses TRBV2 and TRBJ1-2; D not certain. With 1 base removed from V and 4 bases from J, the gap between germline ends came to 16 bases. This CDR3 is 16 amino acids long. The germline gives CDR1 SNHLY, CDR2 FYNNEI. The CDR3 region is CASSEGPVTSTYGYTF. The CDR3 nucleotides are TGTGCCAGCAGTGAAGGCCCGGTTACTTCCACCTATGGCTACACCTTC.

The rearrangement uses TRBV12-5 and TRBJ1-2; tentatively, D is TRBD1 (6 bases). The CDR3 runs 15 residues. Trimming stripped 0 bases from V and 4 bases from J, with 12 bases between. Germline CDR1 reads LGHNT; CDR2 reads FRNRAP. Written as DNA, the CDR3 is TGTGCTAGTGGTTTGGTACTTGAGGGGGTCTATGGCTACACCTTC. Translation: CASGLVLEGVYGYTF.

This clone was seen a handful of times. The rearrangement joins TRBV7-2 to TRBJ1-2; 10 bases are a match to TRBD1. Germline V gene sequence: CDR1 SGHTA, CDR2 FQGNSA. The length of the CDR3 is 13 residues. J gave up 6 bases and V 8 bases, and 6 bases lay outside the gene matches. The CDR3 bases are TGTGCCAGCCACGCGGACAGGGGGGATGGCTACACCTTC. Its translation: CASHADRGDGYTF.

The chain recombines TRBV28 with TRBJ1-4, with TRBD1 as a possible D gene (6 bases). V gave up 10 bases and J gave up 5 bases, with 11 bases separating them. From germline, CDR1 is MDHEN and CDR2 SYDVKM. The CDR3 has 12 amino acids. DNA for the CDR3: TGTGCCACAGGGGCAGGAAATGAAAAACTGTTTTTT. This sequence encodes CATGAGNEKLFF.

The rearrangement joins TRBV6-5 to TRBJ2-7; the match to TRBD2 covers 13 bases. The length of the CDR3 is 15 residues. V was clipped by 5 bases and J by 2 bases; unmatched bases: 3. Germline values: CDR1 MNHEY, CDR2 SVGAGI. CDR3 sequence (DNA): TGTGCCAGCAGTACTAGCGGGGGGGTTCCCTACGAGCAGTACTTC. Its translation: CASSTSGGVPYEQYF.

This rearrangement joins TRBV6-5 to TRBJ2-7; D gene uncertain. The CDR3 is 14 residues long. CDR1 and CDR2 (germline): MNHEY, SVGAGI. V lost 2 bases to trimming and J lost 0 bases, with 8 bases between them. CDR3 sequence: CASSYQTSSYEQYF. The CDR3 nucleotides read TGTGCCAGCAGTTACCAGACCAGCTCCTACGAGCAGTACTTC.

V and J are TRBV7-2 and TRBJ2-3; no clear D gene. Germline V gene lookup returns CDR1 SGHTA and CDR2 FQGNSA. The CDR3 totals 14 residues. V lost 4 bases to trimming and J lost 0 bases, with 8 bases between them. CDR3 nucleotide sequence: TGTGCCAGCAGCTCCTTATATAGCACAGATACGCAGTATTTT. It encodes CASSSLYSTDTQYF.

The V call is TRBV27, the J call TRBJ1-4, with TRBD1 identical over 7 bases. This CDR3 contains 14 residues. From germline, CDR1 is MNHEY and CDR2 SMNVEV (reference sequence). V dropped 3 bases and J dropped 7; count of bases not matched to a gene: 5. The DNA of the CDR3 is TGTGCCAGCAGTTTCCAGGGGGAGGGTGAAAAACTGTTTTTT. Residues: CASSFQGEGEKLFF.

J is TRBJ1-1 and V is TRBV11-2; the D gene is possibly TRBD1 (5 bases). This CDR3 is 12 amino acids long. CDR1 SGHAT and CDR2 FQNNGV come from the germline V gene. The V gene lost 4 bases and the J gene lost 5 bases, with 8 bases spanning the gap. In nucleotides, the CDR3 is TGTGCCAGCAGCTCAGGGTCTACTGAAGCTTTCTTT. Protein: CASSSGSTEAFF.

By share, this clone counts as medium-sized. The V and J genes are TRBV7-6 and TRBJ2-7; TRBD1 agrees at 9 bases. The CDR3 consists of 14 residues. Germline lookup yields CDR1 SGHVS and CDR2 FNYEAQ. After removal of 6 bases from V and 6 bases from J, the junction contained 9 bases not matched to a gene. CDR3 nucleotides: TGTGCCAGCAGTTCCGGGACAGGGCCGGGCGAGCAGTACTTC. Its protein product is CASSSGTGPGEQYF.

The chain uses TRBV15 and TRBJ1-5; D uncertain. This CDR3 is 14 amino acids long. The V end was cut by 2 bases, the J end by 5 bases, with 10 bases between. From germline, CDR1 is LNHNV and CDR2 YYDKDF (reference sequence). The CDR3 protein is CATSRRGGHQPQHF. The CDR3 bases are TGTGCCACCAGCAGACGAGGAGGTCATCAGCCCCAGCATTTT.

The chain links TRBV9 to TRBJ1-2; D ambiguous. Trimming shortened V by 4 bases and J by 1 base, and 20 bases separated the two germline ends. Germline V gives CDR1 SGDLS, CDR2 YYNGEE. The CDR3 totals 17 residues. CDR3 nucleotide sequence: TGTGCCAGCAGCTCGTTTCCTCAGGAGCCCCTTAACTATGGCTACACCTTC. Protein sequence: CASSSFPQEPLNYGYTF.

The chain recombines TRBV18 with TRBJ1-3; D call uncertain. V was pared by 2 bases and J by 0 bases, with 11 bases between. The CDR3 has 16 amino acids. The germline CDR1 and CDR2 sequences are KGHSH and LQKENI. CDR3 coding DNA: TGTGCCAGCTCACCAGGGCAGGTCAGCTCTGGAAACACCATATATTTT. It specifies CASSPGQVSSGNTIYF.

The chain carries TRBV11-1 and TRBJ2-3; TRBD2 is a possible D gene (5 bases). Germline V gene data show CDR1 as SGHAT and CDR2 as FQDESV (reference sequence). There are 15 residues in the CDR3. V gave up 2 bases and J gave up 4 bases, with 13 bases separating them. The CDR3: CASSLLGAAADTQYF. Here the CDR3 DNA reads TGTGCCAGCAGCTTATTGGGAGCCGCGGCAGATACGCAGTATTTT.

This chain uses TRBV15 with TRBJ2-4; D is perhaps TRBD1 (5 bases). Trimming removed 0 bases from V and 5 bases from J, with 14 bases in between. The CDR3 length is 16 residues. CDR1 is LNHNV, CDR2 YYDKDF, per germline (reference sequence). CDR3 nucleotide sequence: TGTGCCACCAGCAGAGATCAGGGTCTGATTGAAAACATTCAGTACTTC. It translates to CATSRDQGLIENIQYF.

The chain couples TRBV7-9 to TRBJ1-2; D gene uncertain. Deletions cut 1 base from V and 6 bases from J, with 15 bases between. The CDR3 is 15 amino acids. The V gene's germline CDR1 is SEHNR and CDR2 FQNEAQ (reference sequence). The CDR3 nucleotides read TGTGCCAGCAGCTTAGACGAAGGGTTTCTTGATGGCTACACCTTC. Protein product: CASSLDEGFLDGYTF.